The clone carrying this T cell receptor beta chain was recorded only once. The CDR3 runs to 16 residues. CDR1 and CDR2 (germline): LGHNA, YNFKEQ. Trimming removed 1 base from V and 6 bases from J; junction bases left unmatched: 7. Produced via immunoSEQ multiplex PCR; TCRdb's table is partial and in-frame only. Of 65,000 to 85,000 clones in the sample, roughly 98% were seen once. This entry belongs to a study of technical replicates of blood from a few donors. This chain uses TRBV4-2 with TRBJ2-7; TRBD2 agrees at 12 bases. The sequenced material came from T cells isolated from PBMCs. The TCR originated in a human donor in good health. The CDR3 protein is CASSQGLAGAAGEQYF. For the CDR3, the DNA is TGTGCCAGCAGCCAAGGACTAGCGGGAGCAGCCGGCGAGCAGTACTTC.